One sample yielded the 4 T cell receptor beta chains listed below, sequenced in a study of CD8+ T cells in alopecia areata (dated by TCRdb to the late 2010s). Library preparation used the immunoSEQ multiplex PCR assay. For TCR sequencing, RNA was extracted from every sample and reverse transcribed into cDNA to serve as template. TCRdb holds this immuneACCESS table with in-frame rearrangements only. Some clones are missing; in checked studies, unresolved V genes explain under half, and the rest has no known cause. Within this sample are 70,000 to 95,000 clones, with approximately 50% of them counted one time only. The leading ten clones occupy just over 5.5% of the sample. Input material: NKG2D-high CD8+ T cells sorted from blood. What this sample's cell subset or site label stands for: sorted CD8+ NKG2D-high blood T cells. The receptors shown here come from a human donor with alopecia areata.

The CDR3 spells CSVRTSFGYTF. The CDR3 DNA reads as TGCAGCGTTAGGACGTCCTTTGGCTACACCTTC. This sequence joins TRBV29-1 and TRBJ1-2; D not resolved. The CDR3 consists of 11 residues. Trimming pared 5 bases from V and 7 bases from J, leaving 11 bases between. The germline CDR1 and CDR2 sequences are SQVTM and ANQGSEA.

V usage is TRBV18 and J usage is TRBJ1-1; maybe TRBD1 (5 bases). In germline, CDR1 is KGHSH, CDR2 LQKENI. V was cut by 3 bases and J by 3 bases, with 8 bases left in between. CDR3 length: 13 residues. The DNA of the CDR3 is TGTGCCAGCTCACCGCAGGGAGACACTGAAGCTTTCTTT. Translated: CASSPQGDTEAFF.

The chain uses TRBV28 and TRBJ2-5; no clear D gene. V shed 7 bases and J shed 2 bases, with 5 bases lying between them. The germline V gene encodes CDR1 MDHEN and CDR2 SYDVKM. The CDR3 has 11 residues. CDR3 protein: CASNQQETQYF. The CDR3 bases are TGTGCCAGCAACCAACAAGAGACCCAGTACTTC.

The chain employs TRBV7-9 and TRBJ2-7; 7 nucleotides line up with TRBD2. J was trimmed by 3 bases and V by 7 bases; bases with no gene match: 12. CDR3 length equals 15 residues. Germline CDR1 SEHNR, CDR2 FQNEAQ (reference sequence). Here the CDR3 DNA reads TGTGCCAGCACTAATCTAGCGGAAATAATCTACGAGCAGTACTTC. Its translation: CASTNLAEIIYEQYF. The full variable domain, with the rest looked up from reference TRBV7-9 and TRBJ2-7, is DTGVSQNPRHKITKRGQNVTFRCDPISEHNRLYWYRQTLGQGPEFLTYFQNEAQLEKSRLLSDRFSAERPKGSFSTLEIQRTEQGDSAMYLCASTNLAEIIYEQYFGPGTRLTVT.